Listed below are T cell receptor beta chains from one sample, sequenced in a study of blood T cells in healthy people across ages. TCRdb used MiXCR to reprocess the 5' RACE reads, holding one entry per CDR3 protein. The sample lists hundreds of thousands of distinct CDR3 sequences, 58% occurring once. Sequencing was carried out using blood. The receptors were gathered from a man younger than 45 in good health. The CDR3 runs from the conserved cysteine through the conserved F or W. Fields, in order: D gene, V gene, clone size, J gene, CDR3 protein, CDR3 DNA. A D gene is named only where the DNA matches it firmly. A clone size is listed for some rows: how often the clone was seen (once, few, many), or a class if it is expanded.

TRBD2	TRBV28	few	TRBJ2-7	CASTPASGIRVYEQYF	TGTGCCAGCACGCCGGCTAGCGGAATAAGGGTGTACGAGCAGTACTTC
NA	TRBV15	NA	TRBJ2-7	CATSTGFREQYF	TGTGCCACCAGCACAGGTTTTCGGGAGCAGTACTTC
TRBD2	TRBV20-1	few	TRBJ2-7	CSARGLASSYEQYF	TGCAGTGCTAGAGGACTAGCCAGCTCCTACGAGCAGTACTTC
NA	TRBV30	NA	TRBJ2-5	CAWSVTSLTGTQYF	TGTGCCTGGAGTGTAACCTCCCTGACTGGGACCCAGTACTTC
TRBD2	TRBV11-2	NA	TRBJ2-1	CASSQLGGRVSYNEQFF	TGTGCCAGCAGCCAACTCGGAGGGAGGGTGTCCTACAATGAGCAGTTCTTC
NA	TRBV20-1	few	TRBJ2-3	CSAHSGGFTDTQYF	TGCAGTGCCCATTCCGGGGGATTCACAGATACGCAGTATTTT
NA	TRBV3-1	NA	TRBJ1-2	CASSRDRGNYGYTF	TGTGCCAGCAGCCGAGACCGGGGGAACTATGGCTACACCTTC
NA	TRBV12-3/TRBV12-4	NA	TRBJ2-1	CASSKCNKETQFF	TGTGCCAGCAGTAAATGTAACAAAGAGACCCAGTTCTTC
NA	TRBV10-1	NA	TRBJ2-7	CATNEQYF	TGCGCCACCAACGAGCAGTACTTC
TRBD2	TRBV3-1	few	TRBJ2-7	CASSQTSGGTYEQYF	TGTGCCAGCAGCCAGACTAGCGGGGGTACCTACGAGCAGTACTTC
NA	TRBV12-3/TRBV12-4	NA	TRBJ2-7	CASSPGQIGYYEQYF	TGTGCCAGCAGTCCAGGACAGATAGGGTACTACGAGCAGTACTTC
NA	TRBV18	NA	TRBJ2-7	CASSPHLYEQYF	TGTGCCAGCTCACCACACCTATACGAGCAGTACTTC
TRBD1	TRBV7-2	few	TRBJ2-5	CASSSNNRGEQYF	TGTGCCAGCAGCTCGAACAACAGGGGGGAGCAGTACTTC
NA	TRBV7-9	once	TRBJ2-1	CASSLVGGAPGANEQFF	TGTGCCAGCAGCTTAGTGGGGGGAGCTCCGGGGGCGAATGAGCAGTTCTTC
NA	TRBV13	NA	TRBJ2-4	CASSTGNVGANIQYF	TGTGCCAGCAGCACAGGGAACGTAGGTGCGAACATTCAGTACTTC
NA	TRBV7-2	NA	TRBJ2-7	CASRPGGQGEQYF	TGTGCCAGCAGACCAGGGGGGCAGGGCGAGCAGTACTTC
NA	TRBV29-1	NA	TRBJ1-4	CSVDVRSLEKLFF	TGCAGCGTTGACGTCAGGTCCCTTGAAAAACTGTTTTTT
NA	TRBV7-2	few	TRBJ2-5	CASSLYYSNQVGETQYF	TGTGCCAGCAGCTTATATTACTCGAATCAGGTGGGAGAGACCCAGTACTTC
NA	TRBV7-9	NA	TRBJ2-7	CASSLIGALDEQYF	TGTGCCAGCAGCTTAATCGGCGCCCTCGACGAGCAGTACTTC
NA	TRBV27	once	TRBJ2-7	CASSQIGLGTGTATSYEQYF	TGTGCCAGCAGCCAGATTGGATTGGGGACCGGGACCGCTACCTCCTACGAGCAGTACTTC
TRBD1	TRBV4-3	NA	TRBJ2-1	CASSPSLGTGVNEQFF	TGCGCCAGCAGCCCCTCGTTGGGGACAGGGGTCAATGAGCAGTTCTTC
TRBD1	TRBV15	NA	TRBJ2-4	CATSRGQLIQYF	TGTGCCACCAGCAGGGGACAGTTAATTCAGTACTTC
TRBD2	TRBV4-2	NA	TRBJ2-5	CASSQERGLAGGKETQYF	TGTGCCAGCAGCCAAGAGCGCGGACTAGCGGGGGGGAAAGAGACCCAGTACTTC
TRBD2	TRBV6-2/TRBV6-3	NA	TRBJ2-3	CASINGLAGELDTQYF	TGTGCCAGCATCAACGGACTAGCGGGAGAGTTGGATACGCAGTATTTT
NA	TRBV9	NA	TRBJ2-1	CVSAAGQGGEQFF	TGTGTCAGCGCCGCCGGACAAGGGGGTGAGCAGTTCTTC
TRBD2	TRBV20-1	few	TRBJ2-4	CSAEWGTRDFIQYF	TGCAGTGCCGAGTGGGGGACTAGGGACTTCATTCAGTACTTC
NA	TRBV20-1	once	TRBJ1-1	CSASPPGGHTEAFF	TGCAGTGCTAGTCCCCCCGGGGGCCACACTGAAGCTTTCTTT
NA	TRBV7-2	NA	TRBJ2-5	CASSRRRSGSPLSRETQYF	TGTGCCAGCAGCCGAAGGCGTAGCGGCAGCCCCTTATCTCGAGAGACCCAGTACTTC
TRBD2	TRBV4-3	few	TRBJ2-1	CASSQSSSGPLYEQFF	TGCGCCAGCAGCCAATCCTCTAGCGGCCCGTTATATGAGCAGTTCTTC
NA	TRBV20-1	few	TRBJ2-5	CSASTETQYF	TGCAGTGCTAGCACAGAGACCCAGTACTTC
NA	TRBV29-1	NA	TRBJ2-7	CSAGDSPYEQYF	TGCAGCGCCGGTGACAGTCCCTACGAGCAGTACTTC
TRBD1	TRBV5-1	NA	TRBJ2-3	CASREGTGGSDTQYF	TGCGCCAGCCGCGAAGGGACAGGGGGTTCAGATACGCAGTATTTT
NA	TRBV20-1	NA	TRBJ2-1	CSAASAYNEQFF	TGCAGTGCCGCTAGTGCCTACAATGAGCAGTTCTTC
TRBD1	TRBV29-1	few	TRBJ1-5	CSVAKGQGANQPQHF	TGCAGCGTTGCTAAGGGACAGGGGGCTAATCAGCCCCAGCATTTT
TRBD1	TRBV6-5	NA	TRBJ2-4	CASSLLGQERLYF	TGTGCCAGCAGCCTTTTAGGACAGGAAAGGTTGTACTTC
NA	TRBV20-1	once	TRBJ2-7	CSASPRANYEQYF	TGCAGTGCTTCCCCCCGGGCTAACTACGAGCAGTACTTC
TRBD1	TRBV7-8	NA	TRBJ1-4	CASSRRQGSVEKLFF	TGTGCCAGCAGCAGAAGACAGGGGTCGGTTGAAAAACTGTTTTTT
NA	TRBV20-1	NA	TRBJ2-5	CSARTMRETQYF	TGCAGTGCTAGGACCATGAGAGAGACCCAGTACTTC
NA	TRBV20-1	few	TRBJ2-7	CSARDNALYEQYF	TGCAGTGCTAGAGATAACGCCTTATACGAGCAGTACTTC
NA	TRBV2	NA	TRBJ2-7	CASSGGGGEQYF	TGTGCCAGCAGCGGGGGAGGAGGCGAGCAGTACTTC
NA	TRBV7-2	NA	TRBJ1-5	CASSLEGFSNQPQHF	TGTGCCAGCAGCTTAGAGGGATTTAGCAATCAGCCCCAGCATTTT
TRBD1	TRBV7-2	NA	TRBJ2-5	CASSLGFGQGRGETQYF	TGTGCCAGCAGCTTAGGTTTTGGACAGGGAAGGGGAGAGACCCAGTACTTC